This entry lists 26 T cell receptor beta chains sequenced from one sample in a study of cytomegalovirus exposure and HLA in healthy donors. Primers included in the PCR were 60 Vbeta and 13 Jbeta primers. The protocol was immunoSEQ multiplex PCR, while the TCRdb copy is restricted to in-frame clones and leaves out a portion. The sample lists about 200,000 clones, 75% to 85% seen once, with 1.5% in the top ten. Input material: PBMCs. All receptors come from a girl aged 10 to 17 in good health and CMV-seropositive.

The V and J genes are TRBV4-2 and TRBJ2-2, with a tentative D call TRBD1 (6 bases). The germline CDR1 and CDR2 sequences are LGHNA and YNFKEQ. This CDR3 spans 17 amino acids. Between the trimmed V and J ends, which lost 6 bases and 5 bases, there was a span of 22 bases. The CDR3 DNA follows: TGTGCCAGCAGTGCCCAGGCAGGGGCCGTATATACCGGGGAGCTGTTTTTT. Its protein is CASSAQAGAVYTGELFF.

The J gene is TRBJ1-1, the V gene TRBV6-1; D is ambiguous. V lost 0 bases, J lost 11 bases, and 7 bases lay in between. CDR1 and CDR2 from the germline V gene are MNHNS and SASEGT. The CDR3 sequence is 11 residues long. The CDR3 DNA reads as TGTGCCAGCAGTGAAGCGGTTCGGGCTTTCTTT. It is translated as CASSEAVRAFF.

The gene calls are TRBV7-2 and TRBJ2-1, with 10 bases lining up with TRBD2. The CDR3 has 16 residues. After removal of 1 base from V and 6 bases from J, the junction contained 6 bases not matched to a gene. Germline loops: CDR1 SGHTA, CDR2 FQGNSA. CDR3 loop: CASSLGIAGGTNEQFF. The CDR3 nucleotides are TGTGCCAGCAGCTTAGGTATAGCGGGGGGAACCAATGAGCAGTTCTTC.

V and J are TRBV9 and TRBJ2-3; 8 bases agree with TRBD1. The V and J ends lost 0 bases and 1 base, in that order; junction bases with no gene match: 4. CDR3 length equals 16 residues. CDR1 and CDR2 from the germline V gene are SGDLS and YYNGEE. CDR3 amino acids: CASSVEGGQGTDTQYF. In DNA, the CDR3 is TGTGCCAGCAGCGTAGAGGGGGGACAGGGCACAGATACGCAGTATTTT. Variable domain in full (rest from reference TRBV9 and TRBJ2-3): DSGVTQTPKHLITATGQRVTLRCSPRSGDLSVYWYQQSLDQGLQFLIQYYNGEERAKGNILERFSAQQFPDLHSELNLSSLELGDSALYFCASSVEGGQGTDTQYFGPGTRLTVL.

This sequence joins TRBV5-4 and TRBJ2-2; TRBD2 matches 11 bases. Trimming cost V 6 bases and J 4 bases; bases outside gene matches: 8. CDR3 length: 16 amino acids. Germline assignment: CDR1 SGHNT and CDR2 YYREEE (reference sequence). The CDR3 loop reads CASKVAGGPGTGELFF. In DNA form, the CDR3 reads TGTGCCAGCAAGGTAGCGGGGGGGCCCGGCACCGGGGAGCTGTTTTTT. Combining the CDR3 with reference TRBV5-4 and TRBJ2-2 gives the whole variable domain ETGVTQSPTHLIKTRGQQVTLRCSSQSGHNTVSWYQQALGQGPQFIFQYYREEENGRGNFPPRFSGLQFPNYSSELNVNALELDDSALYLCASKVAGGPGTGELFFGEGSRLTVL.

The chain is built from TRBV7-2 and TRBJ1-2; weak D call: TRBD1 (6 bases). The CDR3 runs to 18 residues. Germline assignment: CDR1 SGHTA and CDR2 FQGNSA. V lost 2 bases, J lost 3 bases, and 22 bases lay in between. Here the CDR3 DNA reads TGTGCCAGCAGCTTATCGTGGGGGCCCGGGGATCGGGACTATGGCTACACCTTC. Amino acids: CASSLSWGPGDRDYGYTF.

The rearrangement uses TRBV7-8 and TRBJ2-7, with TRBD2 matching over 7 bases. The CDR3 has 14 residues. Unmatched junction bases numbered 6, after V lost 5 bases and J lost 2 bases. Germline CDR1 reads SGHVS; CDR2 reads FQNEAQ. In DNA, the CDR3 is TGTGCCAGCAGCCCCGCGGGGGTAGCCTACGAGCAGTACTTC. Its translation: CASSPAGVAYEQYF.

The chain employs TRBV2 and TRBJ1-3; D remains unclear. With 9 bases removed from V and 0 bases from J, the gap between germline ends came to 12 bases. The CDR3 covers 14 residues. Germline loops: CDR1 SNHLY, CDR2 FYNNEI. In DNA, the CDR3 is TGTGCCAGTGGGAGGGATAGCTCTGGAAACACCATATATTTT. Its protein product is CASGRDSSGNTIYF.

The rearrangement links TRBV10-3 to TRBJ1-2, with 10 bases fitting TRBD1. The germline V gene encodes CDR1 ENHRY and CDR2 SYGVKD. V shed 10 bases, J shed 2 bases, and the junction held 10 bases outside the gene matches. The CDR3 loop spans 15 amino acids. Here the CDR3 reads CATKNRTGGNYGYTF. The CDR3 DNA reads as TGTGCCACCAAAAATAGGACAGGGGGGAACTATGGCTACACCTTC.

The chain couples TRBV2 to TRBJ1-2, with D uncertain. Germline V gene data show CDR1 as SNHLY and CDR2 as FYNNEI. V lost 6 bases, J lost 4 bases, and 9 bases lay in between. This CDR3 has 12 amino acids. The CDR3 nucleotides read TGTGCCAGCAGGGAGGGTGGCTATGGCTACACCTTC. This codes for CASREGGYGYTF.

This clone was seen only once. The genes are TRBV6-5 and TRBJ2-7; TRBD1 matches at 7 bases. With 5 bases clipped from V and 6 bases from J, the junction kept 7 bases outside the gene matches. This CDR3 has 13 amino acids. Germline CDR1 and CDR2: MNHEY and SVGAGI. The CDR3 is CASSRDRAGEQYF. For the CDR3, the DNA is TGTGCCAGCAGTAGAGACAGGGCCGGCGAGCAGTACTTC.

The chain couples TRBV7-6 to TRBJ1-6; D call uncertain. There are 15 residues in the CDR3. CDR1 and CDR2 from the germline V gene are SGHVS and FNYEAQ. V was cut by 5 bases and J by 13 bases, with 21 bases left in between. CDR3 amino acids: CASSPSAQYLEPLHF. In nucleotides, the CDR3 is TGTGCCAGCAGCCCCTCGGCACAGTATCTCGAGCCCCTCCACTTT. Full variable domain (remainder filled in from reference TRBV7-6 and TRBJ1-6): GAGVSQSPRYKVTKRGQDVALRCDPISGHVSLYWYRQALGQGPEFLTYFNYEAQQDKSGLPNDRFSAERPEGSISTLTIQRTEQRDSAMYRCASSPSAQYLEPLHFGNGTRLTVT.

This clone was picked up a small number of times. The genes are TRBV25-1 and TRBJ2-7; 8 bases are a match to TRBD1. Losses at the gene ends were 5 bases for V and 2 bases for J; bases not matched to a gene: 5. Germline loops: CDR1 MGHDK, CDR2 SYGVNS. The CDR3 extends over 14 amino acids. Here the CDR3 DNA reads TGTGCCAGCAGTCCTCGGACAGGGACCTACGAGCAGTACTTC. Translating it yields CASSPRTGTYEQYF.

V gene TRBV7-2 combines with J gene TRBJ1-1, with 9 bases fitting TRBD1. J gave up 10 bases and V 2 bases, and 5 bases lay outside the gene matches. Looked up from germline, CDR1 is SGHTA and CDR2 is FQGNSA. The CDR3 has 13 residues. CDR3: CASSLQGQGGAFF. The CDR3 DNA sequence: TGTGCCAGCAGCTTACAGGGACAGGGAGGAGCTTTCTTT.

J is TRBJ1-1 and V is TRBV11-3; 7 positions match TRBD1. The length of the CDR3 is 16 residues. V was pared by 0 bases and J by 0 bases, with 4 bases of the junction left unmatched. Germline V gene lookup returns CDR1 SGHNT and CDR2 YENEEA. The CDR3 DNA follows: TGTGCCAGCAGCTTAGATGGTCAGGGGGTGAACACTGAAGCTTTCTTT. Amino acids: CASSLDGQGVNTEAFF.

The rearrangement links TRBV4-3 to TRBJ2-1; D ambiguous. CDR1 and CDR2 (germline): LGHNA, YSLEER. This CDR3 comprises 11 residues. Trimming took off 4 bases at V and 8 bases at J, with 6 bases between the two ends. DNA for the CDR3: TGCGCCAGCAGCCTTAGTCATGAGCAGTTCTTC. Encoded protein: CASSLSHEQFF.

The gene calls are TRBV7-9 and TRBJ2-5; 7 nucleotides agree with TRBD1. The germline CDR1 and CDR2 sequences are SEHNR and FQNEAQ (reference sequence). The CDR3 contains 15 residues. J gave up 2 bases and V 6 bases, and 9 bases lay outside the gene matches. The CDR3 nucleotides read TGTGCCAGCAGGAAGTGGACAGGTCAGCAAGAGACCCAGTACTTC. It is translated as CASRKWTGQQETQYF.

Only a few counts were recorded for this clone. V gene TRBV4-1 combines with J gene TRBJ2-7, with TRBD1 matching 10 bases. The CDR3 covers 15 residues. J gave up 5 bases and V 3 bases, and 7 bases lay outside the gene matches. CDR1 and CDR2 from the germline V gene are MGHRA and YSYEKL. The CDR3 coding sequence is TGCGCCAGCAGCCAGGAAGGACAGGGGGACAACGAGCAGTACTTC. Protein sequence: CASSQEGQGDNEQYF.

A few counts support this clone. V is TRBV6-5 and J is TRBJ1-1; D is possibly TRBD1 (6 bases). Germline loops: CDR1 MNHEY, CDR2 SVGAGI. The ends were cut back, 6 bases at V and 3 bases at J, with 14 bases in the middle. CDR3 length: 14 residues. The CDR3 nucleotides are TGTGCCAGCAGACTCAGGGGTAGGGACACTGAAGCTTTCTTT. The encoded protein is CASRLRGRDTEAFF.

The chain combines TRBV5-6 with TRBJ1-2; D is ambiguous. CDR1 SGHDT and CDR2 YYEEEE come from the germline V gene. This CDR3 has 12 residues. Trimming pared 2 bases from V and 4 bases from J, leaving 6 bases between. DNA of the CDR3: TGTGCCAGCAGCTTAGCCGTCTATGGCTACACCTTC. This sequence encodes CASSLAVYGYTF. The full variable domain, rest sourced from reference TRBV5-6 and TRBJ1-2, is DAGVTQSPTHLIKTRGQQVTLRCSPKSGHDTVSWYQQALGQGPQFIFQYYEEEERQRGNFPDRFSGHQFPNYSSELNVNALLLGDSALYLCASSLAVYGYTFGSGTRLTVV.

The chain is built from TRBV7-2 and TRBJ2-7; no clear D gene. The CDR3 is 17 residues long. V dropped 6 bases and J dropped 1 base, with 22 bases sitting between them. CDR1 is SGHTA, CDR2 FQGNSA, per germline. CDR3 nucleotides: TGTGCCAGCAGTAGAATCCGCCGCGACACCCTATCCTACGAGCAGTACTTC. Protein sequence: CASSRIRRDTLSYEQYF.

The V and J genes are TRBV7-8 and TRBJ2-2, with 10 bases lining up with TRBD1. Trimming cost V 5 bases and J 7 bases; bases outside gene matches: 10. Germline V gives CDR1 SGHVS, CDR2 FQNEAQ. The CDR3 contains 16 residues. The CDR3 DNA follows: TGTGCCAGCAGCCTCGGACAGGGGGGGAACGGCGGGGAGCTGTTTTTT. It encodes CASSLGQGGNGGELFF.

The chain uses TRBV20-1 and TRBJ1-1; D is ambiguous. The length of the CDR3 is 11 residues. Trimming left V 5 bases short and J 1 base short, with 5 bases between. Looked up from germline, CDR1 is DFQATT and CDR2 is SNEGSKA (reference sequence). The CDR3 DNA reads TGCAGTGCTCGGGGGAACACTGAAGCTTTCTTT. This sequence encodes CSARGNTEAFF.

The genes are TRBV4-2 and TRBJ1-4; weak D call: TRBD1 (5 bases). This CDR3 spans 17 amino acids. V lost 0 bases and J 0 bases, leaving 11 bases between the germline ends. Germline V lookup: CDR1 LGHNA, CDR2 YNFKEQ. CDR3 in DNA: TGTGCCAGCAGCCAAGATCCAGGGTATTCAACTAATGAAAAACTGTTTTTT. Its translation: CASSQDPGYSTNEKLFF.

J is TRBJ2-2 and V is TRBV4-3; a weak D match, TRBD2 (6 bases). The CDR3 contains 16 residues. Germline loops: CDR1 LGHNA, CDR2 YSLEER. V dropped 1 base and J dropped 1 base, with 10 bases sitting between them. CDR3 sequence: CASSQGAGGNTGELFF. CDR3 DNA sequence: TGCGCCAGCAGCCAAGGAGCCGGGGGGAACACCGGGGAGCTGTTTTTT.

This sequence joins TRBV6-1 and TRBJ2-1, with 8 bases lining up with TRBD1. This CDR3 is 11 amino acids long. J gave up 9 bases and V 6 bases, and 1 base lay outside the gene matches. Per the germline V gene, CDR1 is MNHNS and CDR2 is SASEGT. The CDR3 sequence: CASRTGAEQFF. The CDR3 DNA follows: TGTGCCAGCAGGACAGGGGCTGAGCAGTTCTTC.